This T cell receptor (beta chain) was obtained from a study of blood T cell repertoires in COVID-19. Study details: Samples of COVID-19 (acute and convalescent) were obtained from the United States, Italy and Spain. Sources were T cells, B-cell-depleted T cells, or PBMCs; the material itself was cDNA or gDNA.

In the original processing: Nucleated cell counts were estimated from reference gene primer amplification. Profiling relied on immunoSEQ multiplex PCR, and the TCRdb table lists in-frame clones only, not all of them. That table gives V, J and clone size, and the DNA gave D and trimming. The sample includes fewer than 250,000 clones, around 89% of them seen just once. The CDR3 is 15 residues long. With 5 bases clipped from V and 2 bases from J, the junction kept 6 bases outside the gene matches. Germline V CDR1 and CDR2: MDHEN, SYDVKM. The sequence came from a man aged 65 to 79 with acute or convalescent COVID-19. This chain joins TRBV28 and TRBJ1-5; TRBD1 aligns across 7 bases. Sequencing input: peripheral blood. CDR3 protein: CASSRPGTGNQPQHF. For the CDR3, the DNA is TGTGCCAGCAGTCGCCCCGGGACAGGCAATCAGCCCCAGCATTTT.